The following is a T cell receptor (beta chain) sequence with its context. Its antigen is as yet unknown. TCRdb's table, derived via immunoSEQ multiplex PCR, lists solely in-frame clones and lacks some. The sample yields roughly 120,000 clones, around 85% seen once. The data were taken from a study of cytomegalovirus exposure and HLA in healthy donors. Trimming cost V 0 bases and J 5 bases; bases outside gene matches: 6. Germline V gives CDR1 MNHEY, CDR2 SMNVEV (reference sequence). This CDR3 is built from 15 residues. Study outcomes and limitations: In vitro experiments confirmed that a few CMV-associated chains were specific for CMV antigens. First-cohort TCR clusters tended to co-occur in the 130 or so validation repertoires, a later analysis found. The study labeled 150 or so TCR beta chains cytomegalovirus-associated. Rare TCR sequences predominated, though certain public TCRs were found in many donors.

The chain combines TRBV27 with TRBJ2-5, with TRBD1 matching over 7 bases. The clonotype originates from a man aged 18 to 35 in good health and CMV-seropositive. The specimen sequenced was PBMCs. CDR3 residues: CASSLSGGMLETQYF. The CDR3 bases are TGTGCCAGCAGTTTATCAGGGGGCATGTTGGAGACCCAGTACTTC.